These T cell receptor beta chains were read from a single sample in a study of T cell responses to AZD1222 COVID-19 vaccine. Measured with immunoSEQ multiplex PCR; TCRdb has only the in-frame clones, and not every one. The sample lists more than 140,000 clones; 80% to 95% were seen once. Sequenced material: peripheral blood, taken on day 0 of MenACWY control vaccination. These receptor sequences come from an adult in good health. The CDR3 runs from the conserved cysteine through the conserved F or W. A D gene is named only where the DNA matches it firmly. Clone size is shown for a subset of rows, as once, few, many or a class of expanded clone.

J,D,size,V,CDR3,DNA
TRBJ1-2,-,-,TRBV4-3,CASSQDRLSSGYTF,TGCGCCAGCAGCCAAGACCGTTTGTCTTCTGGCTACACCTTC
TRBJ1-5,TRBD1,-,TRBV28,CASRKRQGAGQPQHF,TGTGCCAGCCGGAAGAGGCAGGGGGCAGGTCAGCCCCAGCATTTT
TRBJ1-1,-,-,TRBV6-5,CASGTRLNTEAFF,TGTGCCAGCGGGACCCGTCTGAACACTGAAGCTTTCTTT
TRBJ1-3,-,-,TRBV5-1,CASSGTGPFSGNTIYF,TGCGCCAGCAGTGGAACAGGACCTTTCTCTGGAAACACCATATATTTT
TRBJ2-4,TRBD2,once,TRBV5-4,CASSSHTSDQNIQYF,TGTGCCAGCAGCTCGCACACTAGCGATCAAAACATTCAGTACTTC
TRBJ2-1,TRBD2,-,TRBV28,CASKRLADSYNEQFF,TGTGCCAGCAAACGTCTAGCGGACTCCTACAATGAGCAGTTCTTC
TRBJ2-3,-,-,TRBV4-1,CASRPLYLGRYTQYF,TGCGCCAGCAGACCCCTGTATTTAGGCCGTTATACGCAGTATTTT
TRBJ2-7,TRBD2,-,TRBV5-5,CASSKSGSKDEQYF,TGTGCCAGCAGCAAGAGCGGGAGTAAGGACGAGCAGTACTTC
TRBJ1-2,TRBD1,-,TRBV27,CASRAGGAGYGYTF,TGTGCCAGCAGAGCAGGGGGCGCTGGCTATGGCTACACCTTC
TRBJ1-5,TRBD1,-,TRBV5-1,CASSFMGQSDQPQHF,TGCGCCAGCAGCTTTATGGGACAGTCGGATCAGCCCCAGCATTTT
TRBJ2-3,-,few,TRBV7-3,CASSLTATTDTQYF,TGTGCCAGCAGCTTAACCGCTACAACAGATACGCAGTATTTT
TRBJ2-7,TRBD1,-,TRBV5-5,CASSPIWQGAYEQYF,TGTGCCAGCAGCCCAATATGGCAGGGGGCCTACGAGCAGTACTTC
TRBJ1-2,-,-,TRBV29-1,CSVNEDPPWDGYTF,TGCAGCGTAAACGAAGACCCGCCATGGGATGGCTACACCTTC
TRBJ2-7,-,-,TRBV9,CASSGGIVAPFYEQYF,TGTGCCAGCAGCGGAGGGATTGTGGCACCCTTTTACGAGCAGTACTTC
TRBJ2-1,-,-,TRBV5-1,CASSLTTNEQFF,TGCGCCAGCAGCTTGACTACCAATGAGCAGTTCTTC
TRBJ1-1,-,-,TRBV7-2,CASSSSMVDTEAFF,TGTGCCAGCAGCTCGAGCATGGTAGACACTGAAGCTTTCTTT
TRBJ1-5,-,-,TRBV6-1,CASSEEGSYQPQHF,TGTGCCAGCAGTGAAGAGGGCAGTTATCAGCCCCAGCATTTT
TRBJ1-4,-,-,TRBV28,CASSTRLANEKLFF,TGTGCCAGCAGTACCAGGTTGGCTAATGAAAAACTGTTTTTT
TRBJ2-7,-,-,TRBV6-1,CASSEVGVDEQYF,TGTGCCAGCAGTGAAGTTGGGGTAGACGAGCAGTACTTC
TRBJ2-2,TRBD2,-,TRBV27,CASSLRQGATSGTRWGELFF,TGTGCCAGCAGTTTACGGCAGGGGGCGACTAGCGGGACAAGGTGGGGGGAGCTGTTTTTT
TRBJ1-1,TRBD1,-,TRBV5-1,CASSYDRGYEAFF,TGCGCCAGCAGCTACGACAGGGGGTATGAAGCTTTCTTT
TRBJ2-7,-,-,TRBV28,CASSLPGGGGSYEQYF,TGTGCCAGCAGTTTGCCCGGGGGAGGAGGGTCCTACGAGCAGTACTTC
TRBJ1-5,TRBD1,-,TRBV2,CASSVRDREDQPQHF,TGTGCCAGCAGTGTCCGAGACAGGGAGGATCAGCCCCAGCATTTT
TRBJ1-1,-,-,TRBV21-1,CASSNRQPTPNTEAFF,TGTGCCAGCAGCAACCGACAGCCCACACCGAACACTGAAGCTTTCTTT
TRBJ2-7,-,-,TRBV5-5,CASSVVWQSYEQYF,TGTGCCAGCAGCGTAGTATGGCAGAGCTACGAGCAGTACTTC
TRBJ2-7,-,-,TRBV5-1,CASSSAGEQYF,TGCGCCAGCAGCTCCGCGGGCGAGCAGTACTTC
TRBJ2-2,-,-,TRBV7-9,CASSLVQRITGELFF,TGTGCCAGCAGCTTAGTGCAGCGAATCACCGGGGAGCTGTTTTTT
TRBJ1-1,-,-,TRBV12-3/TRBV12-4,CASGTREGTEAFF,TGTGCCAGCGGAACCAGGGAAGGGACTGAAGCTTTCTTT
TRBJ2-1,-,-,TRBV6-5,CASSYSWLAEQFF,TGTGCCAGCAGTTATTCGTGGCTAGCGGAGCAGTTCTTC
TRBJ1-5,TRBD1,-,TRBV10-3,CAISDMGQTNQPQHF,TGTGCCATCAGTGATATGGGACAGACAAATCAGCCCCAGCATTTT
TRBJ2-1,TRBD2,-,TRBV19,CARGTSGGGEQFF,TGTGCCAGAGGAACTAGCGGCGGAGGGGAGCAGTTCTTC
TRBJ1-1,-,-,TRBV6-2/TRBV6-3,CASSYSTGSAEAFF,TGTGCCAGCAGTTACTCGACGGGGAGTGCTGAAGCTTTCTTT